This T cell receptor beta chain was captured by sequencing in a study of CD8+CD57+ T cells in acquired aplastic anemia. CD8+CD57+ cell expansion, shown by flow cytometry, had occurred in the patients selected for sequencing. The CDR3 covers 15 residues. Between the trimmed V and J ends, which lost 0 bases and 0 bases, there was a span of 12 bases. Germline CDR1 and CDR2: DFQATT and SNEGSKA (reference sequence). It was genomic DNA that served as the template for profiling TCR beta VDJ and CDR3. MiXCR was run by TCRdb on the reads, yielding one entry per CDR3 protein. The sample shows about 180,000 distinct CDR3 sequences, more than 60% of them seen only once.

Sequencing input: sorted CD4+, CD8+, or CD8+CD57+ T cells (not recorded which) from PBMCs. The TCR originated in a human donor with aplastic anemia. The rearrangement uses TRBV20-1 and TRBJ2-7, with D unclear. This CDR3 reads CSARDLTRPSYEQYF. The CDR3 region has the DNA TGCAGTGCTAGAGACCTGACGAGGCCCTCCTACGAGCAGTACTTC.